The 21 T cell receptor beta chains below all came from one sample that was sequenced in a study of regulatory T cells in long-lasting Graves disease. iRepertoire HTBI primers and Arm-PCR of CDR3 regions built TCR beta libraries. TCRdb used MiXCR to reprocess the multiplex PCR reads, holding one entry per CDR3 protein. The table lists around 400,000 distinct CDR3 sequences, approximately 22% of them singletons. Sample time point: persistent/refractory GD, antithyroid drugs over 5 years with positive TRAb. Extracted RNA from PBMCs served as the source of the TCR library. This material consisted of peripheral blood mononuclear cells (PBMCs), taken when the disease was refractory, from a patient treated with antithyroid drugs. Receptor source: a female donor with Graves disease.

This clonotype was observed at least ten times. This chain uses TRBV19 with TRBJ2-7; D is possibly TRBD1 (6 bases). V shed 3 bases and J shed 3 bases, with 12 bases lying between them. Germline values: CDR1 LNHDA, CDR2 SQIVND (reference sequence). The length of the CDR3 is 14 residues. The CDR3 sequence is CASSMNRDVYEQYF. CDR3 DNA: TGTGCCAGTAGTATGAACAGGGACGTCTACGAGCAGTACTTC. Full variable domain (remainder filled in from reference TRBV19 and TRBJ2-7): DGGITQSPKYLFRKEGQNVTLSCEQNLNHDAMYWYRQDPGQGLRLIYYSQIVNDFQKGDIAEGYSVSREKKESFPLTVTSAQKNPTAFYLCASSMNRDVYEQYFGPGTRLTVT.

Many counts were recorded for this clonotype. V usage is TRBV12-3 or TRBV12-4 and J usage is TRBJ2-5; D is uncertain. The V gene lost 6 bases and the J gene lost 1 base, with 9 bases spanning the gap. The CDR3 loop spans 13 amino acids. In DNA, the CDR3 is TGTGCCAGCAGGCGGACGGTCCAAGAGACCCAGTACTTC. It encodes CASRRTVQETQYF.

The CDR3 DNA reads TGCAGTGCCGAGGACGAGATCTACGAGCAGTACTTC. This gives the protein CSAEDEIYEQYF. The chain is built from TRBV20-1 and TRBJ2-7; no reliable D call. V dropped 6 bases and J dropped 3 bases, with 12 bases sitting between them. CDR3 length: 12 amino acids. Per germline, CDR1 DFQATT and CDR2 SNEGSKA (reference sequence).

The chain uses TRBV24-1 and TRBJ2-2, with 10 bases lining up with TRBD2. V dropped 8 bases and J dropped 7; count of bases not matched to a gene: 15. This CDR3 is 17 amino acids long. The germline CDR1 and CDR2 sequences are KGHDR and SFDVKD. The CDR3 DNA reads TGTGCCACCACTAATAGCGAGGTTAGCGGGAGGAGCGGGGAGCTGTTTTTT. It specifies CATTNSEVSGRSGELFF.

This clonotype showed up many times. This chain connects TRBV14 to TRBJ2-2, with 7 bases that match TRBD2. The CDR3 totals 19 residues. V was pared by 0 bases and J by 3 bases, with 13 bases of the junction left unmatched. CDR1 is SGHDN, CDR2 FVKESK, per germline. In nucleotides, the CDR3 is TGTGCCAGCAGCCAAGATCGAGCGGGGCGGCCTGGGGACACCGGGGAGCTGTTTTTT. It encodes CASSQDRAGRPGDTGELFF.

V usage is TRBV30 and J usage is TRBJ2-5; D not resolved. Trimming stripped 2 bases from V and 3 bases from J, with 4 bases between. Germline loops: CDR1 GTSNPN, CDR2 SVGIG (reference sequence). This CDR3 comprises 11 residues. This chain's CDR3 is CAWSLEETQYF. The DNA of the CDR3 is TGTGCCTGGAGTTTAGAAGAGACCCAGTACTTC.

This clonotype was observed a few times. CDR3 bases: TGCAGCGTCCTCGGCGTCGGGACTAGCGGGACCGAGCAGTACTTC. Encoded protein: CSVLGVGTSGTEQYF. The gene calls are TRBV29-1 and TRBJ2-7; 13 bases are a match to TRBD2. J gave up 6 bases and V 6 bases, and 11 bases lay outside the gene matches. CDR1 is SQVTM and CDR2 is ANQGSEA in the germline V gene. CDR3 length equals 15 residues.

The chain joins TRBV6-1 to TRBJ1-6, with a possible D match to TRBD1 (6 bases). The CDR3 is 14 amino acids. The V gene lost 8 bases and the J gene lost 3 bases, with 11 bases spanning the gap. Germline CDR1 and CDR2: MNHNS and SASEGT. CDR3 region: CASGPDSYNSPLHF. The CDR3 DNA follows: TGTGCCAGCGGCCCGGACAGCTATAATTCACCCCTCCACTTT.

This clonotype was recorded at least ten times. The V gene is TRBV6-1, the J gene TRBJ2-7; D is perhaps TRBD2 (5 bases). Looked up from germline, CDR1 is MNHNS and CDR2 is SASEGT. The CDR3 loop spans 12 amino acids. Trimming stripped 6 bases from V and 5 bases from J, with 11 bases between. CDR3 DNA: TGTGCCAGCAGAGGCGGGTCTCACGAGCAGTACTTC. Its translation is CASRGGSHEQYF.

CDR3: CASSLDEASWLNTDTQYF. The CDR3 DNA is TGTGCCAGCAGCTTAGATGAGGCTAGCTGGTTGAACACAGATACGCAGTATTTT. V usage is TRBV11-2 and J usage is TRBJ2-3, with D possibly matching TRBD2 (5 bases). Trimming pared 0 bases from V and 2 bases from J, leaving 18 bases between. Germline V CDR1 and CDR2: SGHAT, FQNNGV. CDR3 length equals 18 residues.

This clonotype was counted only a few times. This sequence joins TRBV27 and TRBJ2-5, with D tentatively TRBD1 (8 bases). The CDR3 has 14 residues. The V end was cut by 6 bases, the J end by 5 bases, with 16 bases between. Germline CDR1 MNHEY, CDR2 SMNVEV (reference sequence). The CDR3 is CASRKQGGRETQYF. For the CDR3, the DNA is TGTGCCAGCAGGAAACAGGGGGGGAGGGAGACCCAGTACTTC.

This clonotype was recorded at least ten times. The chain employs TRBV18 and TRBJ2-5, with a possible D match to TRBD1 (5 bases). V dropped 0 bases and J dropped 4 bases, with 12 bases sitting between them. Germline CDR1 reads KGHSH; CDR2 reads LQKENI. CDR3 length equals 15 residues. The CDR3 loop is CASSPPGRVGETQYF. The CDR3 DNA reads TGTGCCAGCTCACCACCGGGCAGGGTTGGAGAGACCCAGTACTTC.

This chain's CDR3 is CASSVAPDSNQPQHF. CDR3 coding DNA: TGTGCCAGCAGCGTAGCTCCCGATAGCAATCAGCCCCAGCATTTT. The chain links TRBV9 to TRBJ1-5, with D unresolved. CDR3 length equals 15 residues. The germline CDR1 and CDR2 sequences are SGDLS and YYNGEE. V lost 0 bases, J lost 0 bases, and 7 bases lay in between.

This clonotype turned up a few times. V gene TRBV20-1 combines with J gene TRBJ2-7, with 12 nucleotides matching TRBD1. After removal of 5 bases from V and 5 bases from J, the junction contained 10 bases not matched to a gene. The V gene's germline CDR1 is DFQATT and CDR2 SNEGSKA (reference sequence). The CDR3 sequence is 15 residues long. Here the CDR3 DNA reads TGCAGTGCTGCACCGGGACAGGGGGCTTTACACGAGCAGTACTTC. Translated, it gives CSAAPGQGALHEQYF.

The chain links TRBV18 to TRBJ1-2; perhaps TRBD1 as D (5 bases). V gave up 6 bases and J gave up 8 bases, with 25 bases separating them. Germline lookup yields CDR1 KGHSH and CDR2 LQKENI. The CDR3 has 16 residues. The CDR3 is CASSQGQGGPWDGYTF. CDR3 in DNA: TGTGCCAGCTCCCAGGGCCAGGGTGGCCCTTGGGACGGCTACACCTTC.

This clonotype occurred a few times. This chain connects TRBV7-9 to TRBJ1-1; no clear D. Germline V CDR1 and CDR2: SEHNR, FQNEAQ (reference sequence). This CDR3 comprises 14 residues. The V and J ends lost 3 bases and 1 base respectively, with 9 bases between them. The CDR3 protein is CASSLSQPNTEAFF. In nucleotides, the CDR3 is TGTGCCAGCAGCTTGTCCCAACCGAACACTGAAGCTTTCTTT.

This clonotype was counted ten times or more. The chain couples TRBV6-1 to TRBJ2-5; 9 nucleotides line up with TRBD2. Germline CDR1 MNHNS, CDR2 SASEGT. Trimming removed 6 bases from V and 5 bases from J; junction bases left unmatched: 10. This CDR3 contains 15 residues. CDR3 DNA sequence: TGTGCCAGCAGGCGCGGGGGGGGCGTCTGGGAGACCCAGTACTTC. Its translation: CASRRGGGVWETQYF.

This clonotype came up many times. V gene TRBV28 combines with J gene TRBJ1-2, with D hard to call. V was cut by 3 bases and J by 2 bases, with 10 bases left in between. The CDR3 has 14 amino acids. Germline V gives CDR1 MDHEN, CDR2 SYDVKM. The CDR3 sequence is CASSFLLENYGYTF. The CDR3 nucleotides read TGTGCCAGCAGTTTCCTACTCGAGAACTATGGCTACACCTTC.

This rearrangement joins TRBV5-1 to TRBJ2-7, with no clear D. CDR1 is SGHRS and CDR2 is YFSETQ in the germline V gene. The CDR3 is 15 amino acids. The germline V and J ends were trimmed by 1 base and 2 bases, with 13 bases remaining between them. CDR3 coding DNA: TGCGCCAGCAGCTTGAGAGTTGGCGGAACCTACGAGCAGTACTTC. This sequence encodes CASSLRVGGTYEQYF. Full variable domain (outside the CDR3, taken from reference TRBV5-1 and TRBJ2-7): KAGVTQTPRYLIKTRGQQVTLSCSPISGHRSVSWYQQTPGQGLQFLFEYFSETQRNKGNFPGRFSGRQFSNSRSEMNVSTLELGDSALYLCASSLRVGGTYEQYFGPGTRLTVT.

This clonotype was seen many times. The chain has TRBV24-1 and TRBJ2-5; D perhaps matches TRBD1 (5 bases). Trimming took off 7 bases at V and 1 base at J, with 9 bases between the two ends. Germline V gene sequence: CDR1 KGHDR, CDR2 SFDVKD. The CDR3 spans 13 residues. The CDR3 protein is CATSKGSQETQYF. The CDR3 nucleotides read TGTGCCACCAGCAAGGGGTCCCAAGAGACCCAGTACTTC.

This clonotype was seen many times. The CDR3 sequence is CASSGWVSPPAKNIQYF. CDR3 DNA: TGTGCCAGCAGTGGATGGGTCTCCCCCCCAGCCAAAAACATTCAGTACTTC. The chain uses TRBV6-1 and TRBJ2-4; no firm D call. The length of the CDR3 is 17 residues. Trimming stripped 4 bases from V and 0 bases from J, with 16 bases between. In germline, CDR1 is MNHNS, CDR2 SASEGT.